This T cell receptor beta chain appears in the sequencing data of a study of shared clonotypes between healthy human individuals. Study background: Per donor, three plates held CD4 naive cells, three held CD4 memory, two held CD8 naive and one held CD8 memory.

In the source study's methods: ImmunoSEQ only sent back junction sequences with no quality scores, so filtering was done differently. Data came from immunoSEQ multiplex PCR; TCRdb stores just in-frame clones and leaves some out. The D gene and trimming were derived from the DNA, and the V and J assignments and clone size from that table. The sample shows millions of clones, roughly 96% of them seen only once. Note on this clone: What it recognizes is unknown.

Findings and limits, study-wide: Only a few donors were included, so the genetic and exposure-history diversity represented was limited. Between a few donors, naive CD4 clonotypes were shared at a level of around 5.1%.

This receptor was obtained from a man aged 18 to 30 in good health. The specimen was naive CD4+ T cells sorted from blood. Subset reported: CD45RA+ positively selected.

The CDR3 coding sequence is TGTGCCAGCAGTGCCCCTGGGAGGGGGGGCTTCTCCTACGAGCAGTACTTC. Protein product: CASSAPGRGGFSYEQYF. The chain links TRBV2 to TRBJ2-7, with a tentative D call TRBD2 (7 bases). Germline assignment: CDR1 SNHLY and CDR2 FYNNEI. Trimming removed 4 bases at V and 0 bases at J, with 19 bases between. This CDR3 comprises 17 residues. Full variable domain (rest looked up from reference TRBV2 and TRBJ2-7): EPEVTQTPSHQVTQMGQEVILRCVPISNHLYFYWYRQILGQKVEFLVSFYNNEISEKSEIFDDQFSVERPDGSNFTLKIRSTKLEDSAMYFCASSAPGRGGFSYEQYFGPGTRLTVT.